These 26 T cell receptor beta chains share one sample of origin, sequenced in a study of blood T cell repertoires in COVID-19. This table comes from immunoSEQ multiplex PCR, and its TCRdb copy is limited to in-frame clones, with some not included. Here the sample spans approximately 150,000 clones, roughly 84% being singletons. Material: peripheral blood. Source of these receptors: a human donor with acute or convalescent COVID-19. The donor label of this sample is uncertain.

The V gene is TRBV11-3, the J gene TRBJ2-1, with TRBD2 matching 7 bases. Per the germline V gene, CDR1 is SGHNT and CDR2 is YENEEA. The V gene end was trimmed by 1 base and the J gene end by 5 bases; junction bases not matched to a gene: 5. The CDR3 contains 15 residues. The CDR3 coding sequence is TGTGCCAGCAGCTTAGGGGCGGGAGTTAACAATGAGCAGTTCTTC. Its translation: CASSLGAGVNNEQFF.

The chain employs TRBV28 and TRBJ2-7, with a tentative D call TRBD1 (6 bases). Germline assignment: CDR1 MDHEN and CDR2 SYDVKM. The V and J ends lost 7 bases and 0 bases respectively, with 13 bases between them. There are 14 residues in the CDR3. The CDR3: CASTYGQSSYEQYF. In DNA form, the CDR3 reads TGTGCCAGCACTTACGGACAGAGCTCCTACGAGCAGTACTTC.

This clone was picked up a small number of times. The V call is TRBV9, the J call TRBJ1-5; D uncertain. The CDR3 has 12 amino acids. V lost 0 bases and J lost 6, with 4 bases in between. The germline V gene has CDR1 SGDLS and CDR2 YYNGEE. This CDR3 is CASSVDGQPQHF. CDR3 nucleotide sequence: TGTGCCAGCAGCGTAGACGGTCAGCCCCAGCATTTT.

The chain combines TRBV6-5 with TRBJ2-1; D unresolved. Trimming pared 6 bases from V and 7 bases from J, leaving 19 bases between. From germline, CDR1 is MNHEY and CDR2 SVGAGI. The CDR3 consists of 15 residues. CDR3 amino acids: CASRAGFSNSNEQFF. The CDR3 region has the DNA TGTGCCAGCAGAGCAGGTTTCTCAAATAGTAATGAGCAGTTCTTC.

This clone was detected once. The chain joins TRBV18 to TRBJ1-1; 7 bases align to TRBD1. Germline V gene sequence: CDR1 KGHSH, CDR2 LQKENI. The CDR3 sequence is 14 residues long. V lost 2 bases and J lost 1; bases outside the gene matches: 1. The CDR3 loop reads CASSPAGGNTEAFF. For the CDR3, the DNA is TGTGCCAGCTCACCAGCAGGGGGGAACACTGAAGCTTTCTTT.

V gene TRBV7-2 combines with J gene TRBJ1-5; 9 bases fit TRBD1. V trimming: 5 bases; J trimming: 6 bases; junction bases outside the gene matches: 8. Germline V gives CDR1 SGHTA, CDR2 FQGNSA. The CDR3 is 15 residues long. CDR3 sequence: CASSATQGALQPQHF. The CDR3, as DNA: TGTGCCAGCAGCGCGACACAGGGGGCCCTTCAGCCCCAGCATTTT. Drawing the rest from reference TRBV7-2 and TRBJ1-5, the complete variable domain is GAGVSQSPSNKVTEKGKDVELRCDPISGHTALYWYRQSLGQGLEFLIYFQGNSAPDKSGLPSDRFSAERTGGSVSTLTIQRTQQEDSAVYLCASSATQGALQPQHFGDGTRLSIL.

The rearrangement uses TRBV2 and TRBJ2-5, with 11 nucleotides matching TRBD2. Looked up from germline, CDR1 is SNHLY and CDR2 is FYNNEI. This CDR3 is built from 15 residues. V was pared by 6 bases and J by 9 bases, with 12 bases of the junction left unmatched. The CDR3 protein is CASSVGLAGWGAQYF. CDR3 nucleotides: TGTGCCAGCAGCGTAGGACTAGCGGGCTGGGGGGCCCAGTACTTC.

This chain uses TRBV11-3 with TRBJ1-2; D gene ambiguous. The CDR3 has 15 amino acids. The germline CDR1 and CDR2 sequences are SGHNT and YENEEA. V was clipped by 1 base and J by 0 bases, with 9 bases between them. The CDR3 DNA reads TGTGCCAGCAGCTTAGTCGTCGGAGCTAACTATGGCTACACCTTC. Protein: CASSLVVGANYGYTF. The variable domain in full, completed from reference TRBV11-3 and TRBJ1-2, reads EAGVVQSPRYKIIEKKQPVAFWCNPISGHNTLYWYLQNLGQGPELLIRYENEEAVDDSQLPKDRFSAERLKGVDSTLKIQPAELGDSAVYLCASSLVVGANYGYTFGSGTRLTVV.

The chain couples TRBV11-2 to TRBJ1-2; 12 positions agree with TRBD1. The germline CDR1 and CDR2 sequences are SGHAT and FQNNGV. The V segment lost 6 bases and the J segment 4 bases; nucleotides outside the gene matches: 9. This CDR3 region has 16 residues. CDR3 nucleotide sequence: TGTGCCAGCAGGAAAACCGGGACAGGGGGCATCTATGGCTACACCTTC. Translation gives CASRKTGTGGIYGYTF.

This sequence joins TRBV21-1 and TRBJ1-3; the tabulated D call, TRBD1, remains unverified against the DNA. TRBV21-1 is listed as a pseudogene. This CDR3 is 17 amino acids long. CDR3 sequence reads: CASSTQGQDDSGNTIYF. The DNA of the CDR3 is TGTGCCAGCAGCACTCAGGGCCAAGATGACTCTGGAAACACCATATATTTT.

V and J are TRBV6-5 and TRBJ2-7; TRBD1 is a possible D gene (5 bases). The CDR3 is 13 residues long. Trimming took off 2 bases at V and 2 bases at J, with 7 bases between the two ends. Per germline, CDR1 MNHEY and CDR2 SVGAGI. CDR3 nucleotides: TGTGCCAGCAGTTACCCAGGGACCTACGAGCAGTACTTC. Encoded protein: CASSYPGTYEQYF.

This clone was seen only a few times. This chain joins TRBV15 and TRBJ2-1, with 7 bases fitting TRBD2. The germline gives CDR1 LNHNV, CDR2 YYDKDF (reference sequence). The J segment lost 1 base and the V segment lost 7 bases, leaving 4 bases of the junction unmatched. The CDR3 is 14 residues long. The CDR3 DNA reads as TGTGCCACCACGGCGGGAGCGTCCTACAATGAGCAGTTCTTC. Translation gives CATTAGASYNEQFF.

The V and J genes are TRBV6-5 and TRBJ1-3, with 9 bases identical to TRBD1. CDR1 MNHEY and CDR2 SVGAGI come from the germline V gene. J was trimmed by 6 bases and V by 4 bases; bases with no gene match: 10. The CDR3 totals 16 residues. CDR3: CASSFHWTGAENTIYF. The CDR3 coding sequence is TGTGCCAGCAGTTTCCATTGGACAGGGGCTGAAAACACCATATATTTT.

The chain employs TRBV9 and TRBJ2-1, with D unclear. Germline V gene data show CDR1 as SGDLS and CDR2 as YYNGEE. The CDR3 length is 14 residues. V was cut by 3 bases and J by 2 bases, with 9 bases left in between. In DNA, the CDR3 is TGTGCCAGCAGCGCGACATTGACCTACAATGAGCAGTTCTTC. This translates into CASSATLTYNEQFF.

V usage is TRBV9 and J usage is TRBJ1-2; 8 positions agree with TRBD1. The V gene end was trimmed by 2 bases and the J gene end by 8 bases; junction bases not matched to a gene: 2. Germline V gives CDR1 SGDLS, CDR2 YYNGEE. The CDR3 runs 12 residues. Here the CDR3 reads CASSVTGAGYTF. The CDR3 DNA follows: TGTGCCAGCAGCGTGACAGGGGCCGGCTACACCTTC.

The CDR3 sequence is CATSGTSGRTTINEQFF. Here the CDR3 DNA reads TGTGCCACCAGTGGGACTAGCGGGAGGACAACGATTAATGAGCAGTTCTTC. The chain has TRBV24-1 and TRBJ2-1; 14 bases are shared with TRBD2. This CDR3 has 17 residues. The V gene's germline CDR1 is KGHDR and CDR2 SFDVKD. J gave up 7 bases and V 5 bases, and 9 bases lay outside the gene matches.

The gene calls are TRBV7-2 and TRBJ1-2; no reliable D call. CDR1 and CDR2 from the germline V gene are SGHTA and FQGNSA. The CDR3 is made up of 12 amino acids. Deletions cut 5 bases from V and 5 bases from J, with 9 bases between. The CDR3 sequence: CASSQSGYGYTF. The CDR3 nucleotides are TGTGCCAGCAGCCAGTCGGGGTATGGCTACACCTTC. The entire variable domain, with the rest obtained from reference TRBV7-2 and TRBJ1-2, is as follows: GAGVSQSPSNKVTEKGKDVELRCDPISGHTALYWYRQSLGQGLEFLIYFQGNSAPDKSGLPSDRFSAERTGGSVSTLTIQRTQQEDSAVYLCASSQSGYGYTFGSGTRLTVV.

The V and J genes are TRBV5-1 and TRBJ2-7; 8 nucleotides match TRBD1. Trimming took 6 bases from V and 6 from J; bases not matched to a gene: 11. This CDR3 has 14 amino acids. Germline-derived CDR1 and CDR2 are SGHRS and YFSETQ. The CDR3 spells CASTTGQGLGEQYF. CDR3 nucleotides: TGCGCCAGCACCACCGGACAGGGCCTCGGCGAGCAGTACTTC.

The chain uses TRBV29-1 and TRBJ2-2, with 13 bases aligning to TRBD2. The germline CDR1 and CDR2 sequences are SQVTM and ANQGSEA. The trim removed 5 bases at V and 5 bases at J, leaving 5 bases unmatched. This CDR3 comprises 15 residues. This chain's CDR3 is CSVRRTSGRTGELFF. The CDR3 bases are TGCAGCGTTAGACGGACTAGCGGGAGAACCGGGGAGCTGTTTTTT.

The chain links TRBV6-9 to TRBJ1-1, with unresolved D. Trimming pared 3 bases from V and 6 bases from J, leaving 11 bases between. The CDR3 contains 13 residues. CDR1 is MNHGY, CDR2 SVAAGI, per germline. CDR3 sequence: CASSYGGRAEAFF. The CDR3 region has the DNA TGTGCCAGCAGTTACGGAGGGCGGGCTGAAGCTTTCTTT.

The rearrangement links TRBV7-2 to TRBJ2-7; D is undetermined. Trimming took off 5 bases at V and 3 bases at J, with 5 bases between the two ends. Germline CDR1 is SGHTA and CDR2 is FQGNSA. This CDR3 region has 11 residues. The CDR3 here is CASSNLYEQYF. Written as DNA, the CDR3 is TGTGCCAGCAGCAATCTCTACGAGCAGTACTTC.

This clone was seen just once. The V and J genes are TRBV4-2 and TRBJ2-1; a possible D gene is TRBD2 (6 bases). The germline V gene encodes CDR1 LGHNA and CDR2 YNFKEQ. Trimming cost V 0 bases and J 2 bases, with 8 bases left between them. This CDR3 spans 15 amino acids. Here the CDR3 reads CASSQETGAYNEQFF. CDR3 DNA: TGTGCCAGCAGCCAAGAGACGGGGGCCTACAATGAGCAGTTCTTC.

This chain's CDR3 is CASSLTPAVGNIQYF. The CDR3 bases are TGTGCCAGCAGCTTAACGCCCGCTGTCGGAAACATTCAGTACTTC. V usage is TRBV5-8 and J usage is TRBJ2-4, with unresolved D. Germline CDR1 reads SGHTS; CDR2 reads YDEGEE. V shed 2 bases and J shed 6 bases, with 15 bases lying between them. CDR3 length equals 15 residues.

The chain combines TRBV6-5 with TRBJ2-2; D gene unclear. In germline, CDR1 is MNHEY, CDR2 SVGAGI. V was pared by 6 bases and J by 9 bases, with 8 bases between. The CDR3 runs 11 residues. The CDR3: CASSPSRELFF. CDR3 nucleotide sequence: TGTGCCAGCAGCCCCAGTCGGGAGCTGTTTTTT.

The chain recombines TRBV7-3 with TRBJ2-1, with 7 positions matching TRBD1. The CDR3 is made up of 15 amino acids. Germline V gene data show CDR1 as SGHTA and CDR2 as FQGTGA. V gave up 1 base and J gave up 7 bases; unmatched junction bases: 7. CDR3 protein: CASSLNPDRVNEQFF. As DNA, the CDR3 is TGTGCCAGCAGCTTAAACCCCGACAGGGTGAATGAGCAGTTCTTC.

The V and J genes are TRBV11-3 and TRBJ1-6; D not resolved. The CDR3 sequence is 17 residues long. Trimming cost V 5 bases and J 0 bases, with 14 bases left between them. Germline assignment: CDR1 SGHNT and CDR2 YENEEA. CDR3 nucleotide sequence: TGTGCCAGCAGCCAAAGAGGCGTGAGCTCCTATAATTCACCCCTCCACTTT. This gives the protein CASSQRGVSSYNSPLHF.